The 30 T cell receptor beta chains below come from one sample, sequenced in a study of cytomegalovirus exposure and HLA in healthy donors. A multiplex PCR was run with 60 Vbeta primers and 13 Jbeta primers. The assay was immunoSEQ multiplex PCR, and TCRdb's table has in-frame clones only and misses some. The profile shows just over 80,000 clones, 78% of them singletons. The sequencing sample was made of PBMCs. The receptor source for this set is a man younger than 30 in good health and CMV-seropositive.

The CDR3 DNA is TGTGCCAGCACTTCGGGGAACACTGAAGCTTTCTTT. This encodes CASTSGNTEAFF. The chain links TRBV6-5 to TRBJ1-1; D remains ambiguous. Trimming shortened V by 7 bases and J by 1 base, and 7 bases separated the two germline ends. The CDR3 loop spans 12 amino acids. Germline assignment: CDR1 MNHEY and CDR2 SVGAGI.

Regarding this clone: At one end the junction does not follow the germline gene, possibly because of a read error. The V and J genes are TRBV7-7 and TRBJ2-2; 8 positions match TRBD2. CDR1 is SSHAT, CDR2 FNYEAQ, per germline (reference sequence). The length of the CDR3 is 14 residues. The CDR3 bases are TGTGCTAGCAGCGGGACTAGAAACACCGGGGAGCTGTTTTTT. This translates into CASSGTRNTGELFF. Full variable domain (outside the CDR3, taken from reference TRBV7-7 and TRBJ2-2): GAGVSQSPRYKVTKRGQDVTLRCDPISSHATLYWYQQALGQGPEFLTYFNYEAQPDKSGLPSDRFSAERPEGSISTLTIQRTEQRDSAMYRCASSGTRNTGELFFGEGSRLTVL.

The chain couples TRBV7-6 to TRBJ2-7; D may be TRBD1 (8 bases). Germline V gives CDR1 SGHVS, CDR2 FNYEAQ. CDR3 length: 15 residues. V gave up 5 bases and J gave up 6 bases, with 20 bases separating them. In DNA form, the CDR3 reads TGTGCCAGCAGCCAGAGCACAGGGGGAGGGGGCGAGCAGTACTTC. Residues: CASSQSTGGGGEQYF. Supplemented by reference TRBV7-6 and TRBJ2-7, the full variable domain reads GAGVSQSPRYKVTKRGQDVALRCDPISGHVSLYWYRQALGQGPEFLTYFNYEAQQDKSGLPNDRFSAERPEGSISTLTIQRTEQRDSAMYRCASSQSTGGGGEQYFGPGTRLTVT.

The CDR3 coding sequence is TGTGCCAGTAGTATAGCAGGGGACTACGAGCAGTACTTC. Its translation is CASSIAGDYEQYF. This chain links TRBV19 with TRBJ2-7, with a tentative D call TRBD1 (6 bases). The CDR3 has 13 amino acids. Looked up from germline, CDR1 is LNHDA and CDR2 is SQIVND (reference sequence). V was trimmed by 1 base and J by 3 bases, leaving 7 bases between them.

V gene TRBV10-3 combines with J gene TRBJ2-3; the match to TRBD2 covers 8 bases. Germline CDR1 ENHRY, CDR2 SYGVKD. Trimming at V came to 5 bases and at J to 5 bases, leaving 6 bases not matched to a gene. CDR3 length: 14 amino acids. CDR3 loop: CAISTGLGIDTQYF. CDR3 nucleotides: TGTGCCATCAGTACGGGACTAGGAATAGATACGCAGTATTTT.

The CDR3 coding sequence is TGTGCCAGCAGGGCCCATAGCGGACAAGAGACCCAGTACTTC. Translation: CASRAHSGQETQYF. The V call is TRBV28, the J call TRBJ2-5; maybe TRBD2 (6 bases). CDR3 length equals 14 residues. V lost 6 bases and J lost 2, with 13 bases in between. CDR1 is MDHEN and CDR2 is SYDVKM in the germline V gene.

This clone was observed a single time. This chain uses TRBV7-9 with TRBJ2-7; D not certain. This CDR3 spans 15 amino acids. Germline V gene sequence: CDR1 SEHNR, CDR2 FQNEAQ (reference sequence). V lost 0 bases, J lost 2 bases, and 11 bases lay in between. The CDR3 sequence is CASSLARQSPYEQYF. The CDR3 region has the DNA TGTGCCAGCAGCTTAGCGAGGCAGTCCCCCTACGAGCAGTACTTC.

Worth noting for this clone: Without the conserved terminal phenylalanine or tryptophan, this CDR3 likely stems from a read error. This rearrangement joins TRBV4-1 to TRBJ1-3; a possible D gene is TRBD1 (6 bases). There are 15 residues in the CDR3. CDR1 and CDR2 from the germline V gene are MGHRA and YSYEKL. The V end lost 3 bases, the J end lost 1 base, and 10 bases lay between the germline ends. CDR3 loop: CASSQVTGSGNTIYV. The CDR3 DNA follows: TGCGCCAGCAGCCAGGTTACAGGGTCTGGAAACACCATATATGTT.

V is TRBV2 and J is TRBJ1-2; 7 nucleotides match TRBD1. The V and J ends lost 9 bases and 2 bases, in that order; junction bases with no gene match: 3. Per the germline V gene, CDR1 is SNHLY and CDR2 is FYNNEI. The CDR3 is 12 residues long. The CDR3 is CARRQGNYGYTF. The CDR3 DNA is TGTGCCAGACGACAGGGCAACTATGGCTACACCTTC.

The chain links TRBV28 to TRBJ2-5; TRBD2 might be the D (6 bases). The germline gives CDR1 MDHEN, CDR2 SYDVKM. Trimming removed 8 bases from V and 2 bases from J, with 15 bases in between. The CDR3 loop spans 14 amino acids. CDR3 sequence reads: CASGRQGGQETQYF. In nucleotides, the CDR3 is TGTGCCAGCGGCCGTCAGGGAGGACAAGAGACCCAGTACTTC.

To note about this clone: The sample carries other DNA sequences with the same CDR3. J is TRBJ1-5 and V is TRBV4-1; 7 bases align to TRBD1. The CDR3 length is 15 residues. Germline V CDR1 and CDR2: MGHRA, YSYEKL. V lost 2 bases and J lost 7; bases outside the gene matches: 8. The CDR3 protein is CASSQSGGSGQPQHF. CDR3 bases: TGCGCCAGCAGCCAATCAGGGGGTTCAGGGCAGCCCCAGCATTTT.

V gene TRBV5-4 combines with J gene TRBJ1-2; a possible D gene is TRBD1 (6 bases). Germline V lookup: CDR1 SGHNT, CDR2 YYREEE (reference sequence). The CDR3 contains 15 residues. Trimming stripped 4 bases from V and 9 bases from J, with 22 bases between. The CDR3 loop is CASSGSSTGYRRYTF. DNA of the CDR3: TGTGCCAGCAGCGGTTCTTCTACAGGGTATCGGCGCTACACCTTC. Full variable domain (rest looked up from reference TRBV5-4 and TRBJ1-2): ETGVTQSPTHLIKTRGQQVTLRCSSQSGHNTVSWYQQALGQGPQFIFQYYREEENGRGNFPPRFSGLQFPNYSSELNVNALELDDSALYLCASSGSSTGYRRYTFGSGTRLTVV.

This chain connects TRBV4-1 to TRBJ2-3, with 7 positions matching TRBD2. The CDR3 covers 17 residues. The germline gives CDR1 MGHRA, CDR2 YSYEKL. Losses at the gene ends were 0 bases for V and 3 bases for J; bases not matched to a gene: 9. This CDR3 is CASSQDRGRDGTDTQYF. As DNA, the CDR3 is TGCGCCAGCAGCCAAGATCGTGGGAGGGACGGAACAGATACGCAGTATTTT.

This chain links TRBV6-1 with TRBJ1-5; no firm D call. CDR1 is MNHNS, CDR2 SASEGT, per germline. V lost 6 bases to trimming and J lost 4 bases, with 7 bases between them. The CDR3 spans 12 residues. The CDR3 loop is CASRASNQPQHF. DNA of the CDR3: TGTGCCAGCAGGGCCTCTAATCAGCCCCAGCATTTT.

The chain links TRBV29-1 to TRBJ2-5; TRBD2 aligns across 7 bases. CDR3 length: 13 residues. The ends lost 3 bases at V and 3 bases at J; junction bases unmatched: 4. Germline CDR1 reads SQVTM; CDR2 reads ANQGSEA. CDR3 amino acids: CSVDSLAEETQYF. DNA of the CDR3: TGCAGCGTTGATTCCCTAGCGGAAGAGACCCAGTACTTC.

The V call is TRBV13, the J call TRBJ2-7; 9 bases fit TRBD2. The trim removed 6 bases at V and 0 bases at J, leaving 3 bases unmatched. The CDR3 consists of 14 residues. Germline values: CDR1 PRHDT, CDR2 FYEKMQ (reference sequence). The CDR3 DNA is TGTGCCAGCAGTTTTAGCGGGGGCTCCTACGAGCAGTACTTC. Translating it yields CASSFSGGSYEQYF.

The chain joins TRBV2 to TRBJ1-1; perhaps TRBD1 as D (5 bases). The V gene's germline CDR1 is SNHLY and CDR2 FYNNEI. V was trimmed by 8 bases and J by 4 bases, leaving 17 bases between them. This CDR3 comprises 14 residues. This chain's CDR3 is CASGRFREATEAFF. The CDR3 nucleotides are TGTGCCAGCGGCCGTTTCAGGGAGGCCACTGAAGCTTTCTTT.

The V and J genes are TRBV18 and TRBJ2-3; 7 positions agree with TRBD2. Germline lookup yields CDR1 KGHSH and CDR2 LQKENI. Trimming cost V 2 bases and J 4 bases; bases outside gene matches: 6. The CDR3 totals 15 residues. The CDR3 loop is CASSPGLGSADTQYF. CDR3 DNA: TGTGCCAGCTCACCAGGACTAGGGAGCGCAGATACGCAGTATTTT.

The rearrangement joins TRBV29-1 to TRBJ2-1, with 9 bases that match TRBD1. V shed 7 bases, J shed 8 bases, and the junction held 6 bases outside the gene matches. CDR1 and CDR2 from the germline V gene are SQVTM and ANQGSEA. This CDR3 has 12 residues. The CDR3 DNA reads TGCAGCGGAGGACAGGGGAGAGATGAGCAGTTCTTC. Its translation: CSGGQGRDEQFF.

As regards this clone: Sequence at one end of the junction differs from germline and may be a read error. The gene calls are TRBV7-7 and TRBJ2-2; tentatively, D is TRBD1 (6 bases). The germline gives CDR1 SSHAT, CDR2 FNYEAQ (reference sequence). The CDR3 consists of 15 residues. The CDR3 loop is CASSPTLGAAGELFF. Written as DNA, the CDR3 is TGTGCTAGCAGCCCCACTTTGGGGGCAGCCGGGGAGCTGTTTTTT.

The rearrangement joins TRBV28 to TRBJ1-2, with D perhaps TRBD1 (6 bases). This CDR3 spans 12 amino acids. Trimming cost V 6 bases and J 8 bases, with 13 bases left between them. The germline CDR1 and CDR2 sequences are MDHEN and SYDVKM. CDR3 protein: CASSRTEGGYTF. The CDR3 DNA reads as TGTGCCAGCAGCAGGACAGAAGGGGGCTACACCTTC.

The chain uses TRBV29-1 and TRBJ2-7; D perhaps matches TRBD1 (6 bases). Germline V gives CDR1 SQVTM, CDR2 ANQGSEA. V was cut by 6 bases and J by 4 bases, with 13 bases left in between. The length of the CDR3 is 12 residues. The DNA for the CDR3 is TGCAGCGTCGGACAGTTGATATACGAGCAGTACTTC. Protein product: CSVGQLIYEQYF.

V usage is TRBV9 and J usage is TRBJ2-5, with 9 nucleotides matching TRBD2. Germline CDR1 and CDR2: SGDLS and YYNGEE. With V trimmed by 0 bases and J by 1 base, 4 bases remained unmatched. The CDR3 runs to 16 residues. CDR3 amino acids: CASSVAGGRAQETQYF. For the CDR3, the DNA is TGTGCCAGCAGCGTAGCTGGCGGGAGGGCCCAAGAGACCCAGTACTTC.

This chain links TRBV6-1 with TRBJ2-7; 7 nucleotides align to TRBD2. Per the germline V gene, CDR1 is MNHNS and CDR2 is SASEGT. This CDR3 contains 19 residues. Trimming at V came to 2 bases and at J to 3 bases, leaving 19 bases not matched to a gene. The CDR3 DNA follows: TGTGCCAGCAGTGAATTTGGGCCTAGCGGCATCCTTTCTTTCTACGAGCAGTACTTC. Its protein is CASSEFGPSGILSFYEQYF.

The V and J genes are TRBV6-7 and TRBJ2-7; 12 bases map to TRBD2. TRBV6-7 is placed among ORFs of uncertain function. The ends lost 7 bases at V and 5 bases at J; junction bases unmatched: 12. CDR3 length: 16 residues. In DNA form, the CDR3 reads TGTGCCAGCACCCTGGAGACTAGCGGGAGCTTCCACGAGCAGTACTTC. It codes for CASTLETSGSFHEQYF.

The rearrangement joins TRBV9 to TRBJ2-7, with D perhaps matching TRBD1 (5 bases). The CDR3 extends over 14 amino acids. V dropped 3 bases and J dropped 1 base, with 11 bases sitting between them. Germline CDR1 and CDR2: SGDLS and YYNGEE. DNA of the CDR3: TGTGCCAGCAGCGGAAAGACAGAATCCTACGAGCAGTACTTC. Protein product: CASSGKTESYEQYF. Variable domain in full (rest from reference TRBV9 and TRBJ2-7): DSGVTQTPKHLITATGQRVTLRCSPRSGDLSVYWYQQSLDQGLQFLIQYYNGEERAKGNILERFSAQQFPDLHSELNLSSLELGDSALYFCASSGKTESYEQYFGPGTRLTVT.

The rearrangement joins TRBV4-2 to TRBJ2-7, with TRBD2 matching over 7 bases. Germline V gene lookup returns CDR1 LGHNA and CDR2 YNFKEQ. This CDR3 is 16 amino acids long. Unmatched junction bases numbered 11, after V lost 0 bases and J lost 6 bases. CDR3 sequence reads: CASSQEVTGGNLEQYF. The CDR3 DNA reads TGTGCCAGCAGCCAAGAAGTGACGGGAGGCAATCTCGAGCAGTACTTC.

As DNA, the CDR3 is TGCGCCAGCAGCCCCGGGGTTTATGGCTACACCTTC. Translation: CASSPGVYGYTF. The chain couples TRBV5-1 to TRBJ1-2; unclear D gene. V shed 4 bases and J shed 5 bases, with 9 bases lying between them. The CDR3 covers 12 residues. The germline V gene encodes CDR1 SGHRS and CDR2 YFSETQ.

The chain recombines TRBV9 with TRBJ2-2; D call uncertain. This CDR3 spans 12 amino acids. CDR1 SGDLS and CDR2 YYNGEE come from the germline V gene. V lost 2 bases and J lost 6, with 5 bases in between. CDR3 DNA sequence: TGTGCCAGCAGCGTCCCTCCCGGGGAGCTGTTTTTT. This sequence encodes CASSVPPGELFF.

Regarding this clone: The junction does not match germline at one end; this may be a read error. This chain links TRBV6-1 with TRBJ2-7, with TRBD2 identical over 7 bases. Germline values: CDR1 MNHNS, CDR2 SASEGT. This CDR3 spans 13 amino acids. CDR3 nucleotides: TGTGCCAGCAGTGAAGCTTTATCGGGAGGCAGCGGATTC. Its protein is CASSEALSGGSGF.